The clone carrying this TCR beta chain was seen a handful of times. The data are from a study of blood T cell repertoires in COVID-19. Study at large: Spain, Italy and the United States supplied samples that represented acute and convalescent COVID-19. T cells, B-cell-depleted T cells, or PBMCs supplied cDNA or gDNA.

The CDR3 consists of 16 residues. V trimming: 5 bases; J trimming: 0 bases; junction bases outside the gene matches: 4. From germline, CDR1 is LNHDA and CDR2 SQIVND (reference sequence). Original analysis: It was from reference gene primer amplification that nucleated cell counts were estimated. Generated by immunoSEQ multiplex PCR, the TCRdb table keeps only in-frame clones and is missing some. D and trimming come from the DNA, and the V and J calls and clone size come from that table. The table has around 110,000 clones, 71% seen once. The V call is TRBV19, the J call TRBJ1-4; 9 positions agree with TRBD1. Material: peripheral blood. The TCR sequence derives from a human donor with acute or convalescent COVID-19. The donor label of this sample is uncertain. The CDR3 protein is CASSPGQGTTNEKLFF. In DNA form, the CDR3 reads TGTGCCAGTAGTCCGGGACAGGGAACAACTAATGAAAAACTGTTTTTT.